These T cell receptor beta chains were read from a single sample in a study of T cells in Graves' hyperthyroidism and ophthalmopathy. TCRdb itself ran the multiplex PCR reads through MiXCR, one entry per CDR3 protein. The profile shows 600,000 or so distinct CDR3 sequences, approximately 15% of them singletons. Sequencing was carried out using blood. These receptor sequences come from a woman between 18 and 30 years old with Graves' ophthalmopathy. Both conserved end residues are part of each CDR3. Fields, in order: J gene, clone size, V gene, D gene, CDR3 protein, CDR3 DNA. The D gene is left open where the match is weak. Clone size is given for some rows only: seen once, a few or many times, or a class if the clone is expanded.

TRBJ2-5,few,TRBV19,-,CASSILREETQYF,TGTGCCAGTAGTATACTCAGGGAAGAGACCCAGTACTTC
TRBJ2-1,many,TRBV5-6,-,CASSYWTDYNEQFF,TGTGCCAGCAGCTACTGGACGGACTACAATGAGCAGTTCTTC
TRBJ1-6,-,TRBV27,TRBD1,CASTLGTGGNSPLHF,TGTGCCAGCACCCTAGGGACAGGGGGAAATTCACCCCTCCACTTT
TRBJ2-3,many,TRBV11-3,TRBD2,CASSHRTSGGTDTQYF,TGTGCCAGCAGCCATCGGACTAGCGGAGGCACAGATACGCAGTATTTT
TRBJ2-1,-,TRBV30,-,CAWSPGAPRGTQFF,TGTGCCTGGAGTCCAGGGGCGCCGAGAGGGACCCAGTTCTTC
TRBJ1-1,many,TRBV20-1,-,CSASSPGVTEAFF,TGCAGTGCTAGTAGCCCCGGGGTAACTGAAGCTTTCTTT
TRBJ2-3,many,TRBV10-3,-,CAILGQFTDTQYF,TGTGCCATCTTGGGCCAATTCACAGATACGCAGTATTTT
TRBJ2-5,few,TRBV7-9,TRBD1,CASSHTGAGGKETQYF,TGTGCCAGCAGCCATACAGGGGCAGGGGGCAAGGAGACCCAGTACTTC
TRBJ2-7,-,TRBV13,-,CASSLGTTTYEQYF,TGTGCCAGCAGCTTAGGTACAACTACCTACGAGCAGTACTTC
TRBJ2-1,many,TRBV30,-,CAWSGKGGITYNEQFF,TGTGCCTGGAGTGGAAAGGGCGGGATCACCTACAATGAGCAGTTCTTC
TRBJ2-7,-,TRBV10-3,-,CAISEPWDVGTYEQYF,TGTGCCATCAGTGAGCCGTGGGACGTGGGTACCTACGAGCAGTACTTC
TRBJ2-2,-,TRBV6-1,TRBD2,CASSPTSGIAGELFF,TGTGCCAGCAGTCCGACTAGCGGGATCGCCGGGGAGCTGTTTTTT
TRBJ1-1,few,TRBV19,-,CASSPRQVMNTEAFF,TGTGCCAGTAGTCCACGACAGGTTATGAACACTGAAGCTTTCTTT
TRBJ2-3,many,TRBV6-2/TRBV6-3,-,CASSDPGLPSYTDTQYF,TGTGCCAGCAGCGACCCGGGACTGCCCAGCTACACAGATACGCAGTATTTT
TRBJ1-2,-,TRBV6-5,-,CASSYILKDRSYGYTF,TGTGCCAGCAGTTACATCCTCAAAGACAGGTCCTATGGCTACACCTTC
TRBJ1-4,few,TRBV6-2/TRBV6-3,TRBD1,CASLGQDEKLFF,TGTGCCAGCTTAGGACAGGATGAAAAACTGTTTTTT
TRBJ2-2,many,TRBV9,-,CANSRGGHANTGELFF,TGTGCCAACTCCCGGGGTGGACATGCGAACACCGGGGAGCTGTTTTTT
TRBJ1-1,many,TRBV27,TRBD1,CASSIRDSSEAFF,TGTGCCAGCAGTATCCGGGACAGCTCTGAAGCTTTCTTT
TRBJ2-5,many,TRBV7-2,-,CASSIQTAYQETQYF,TGTGCCAGCAGCATTCAGACTGCGTACCAAGAGACCCAGTACTTC
TRBJ2-2,-,TRBV18,TRBD2,CASSPGLAGVRTGELFF,TGTGCCAGCTCACCGGGACTAGCGGGAGTGAGAACCGGGGAGCTGTTTTTT
TRBJ1-6,-,TRBV28,TRBD1,CASSPDRFWSYNSPLHF,TGTGCCAGCAGTCCGGACAGGTTTTGGTCCTATAATTCACCCCTCCACTTT
TRBJ2-7,many,TRBV7-2,TRBD2,CASSLVGGGRSEQYF,TGTGCCAGCAGCTTAGTGGGTGGCGGGAGAAGCGAGCAGTACTTC
TRBJ1-5,once,TRBV4-1,-,CASSGGQYHQPQHF,TGCGCCAGCAGCGGCGGACAGTACCATCAGCCCCAGCATTTT
TRBJ1-2,-,TRBV9,TRBD1,CASSGYSQGALAGYTF,TGTGCCAGCAGCGGTTACTCACAGGGGGCGCTTGCCGGCTACACCTTC
TRBJ2-1,many,TRBV9,TRBD2,CASSVDGSGRAEQFF,TGTGCCAGCAGCGTAGATGGTAGCGGGAGGGCCGAGCAGTTCTTC
TRBJ1-1,many,TRBV6-1,TRBD1,CASRQGAIEAFF,TGTGCCAGCAGACAGGGGGCAATTGAAGCTTTCTTT
TRBJ2-7,-,TRBV19,TRBD2,CASSKTIIRTSGSYEQYF,TGTGCCAGTTCGAAGACCATAATCCGGACTAGCGGCTCCTACGAGCAGTACTTC
TRBJ2-7,many,TRBV28,-,CASSLPPTTYEQYF,TGTGCCAGCAGTTTGCCACCCACAACCTACGAGCAGTACTTC
TRBJ2-1,-,TRBV30,-,CASSMSGISYNEQFF,TGTGCCAGCAGTATGTCAGGAATTTCCTACAATGAGCAGTTCTTC
TRBJ2-1,-,TRBV29-1,TRBD2,CSAESNLAGSSYNEQFF,TGCAGCGCCGAGTCAAACCTAGCGGGATCTTCCTACAATGAGCAGTTCTTC
TRBJ1-2,many,TRBV28,-,CASSLSVPTGLRGYTF,TGTGCCAGCAGTTTATCTGTCCCGACAGGTCTCCGGGGCTACACCTTC
TRBJ2-7,many,TRBV6-2/TRBV6-3,TRBD2,CASSYDPSGTSSYEQYF,TGTGCCAGCAGTTACGACCCTTCCGGGACTAGCTCCTACGAGCAGTACTTC
TRBJ1-4,many,TRBV7-2,-,CASSLQHLNEKLFF,TGTGCCAGCAGCTTACAGCACCTGAATGAAAAACTGTTTTTT
TRBJ2-1,few,TRBV29-1,-,CSVDYGTRSYNEQFF,TGCAGCGTTGATTATGGCACCCGCTCCTACAATGAGCAGTTCTTC
TRBJ2-3,-,TRBV6-1,-,CASTYSGSDTQYF,TGTGCCAGCACCTATAGCGGATCAGATACGCAGTATTTT
TRBJ1-2,few,TRBV2,TRBD1,CASTQGGQGSFYGYTF,TGTGCCAGCACCCAGGGCGGACAGGGGAGCTTCTATGGCTACACCTTC
TRBJ1-1,many,TRBV12-3/TRBV12-4,-,CASSLPGVTEAFF,TGTGCCAGCAGTTTACCAGGGGTCACTGAAGCTTTCTTT
TRBJ1-1,many,TRBV29-1,-,CSVEGDRGDTEAFF,TGCAGCGTTGAAGGTGACCGGGGGGACACTGAAGCTTTCTTT
TRBJ1-5,many,TRBV28,-,CASSLPYSNQPQHF,TGTGCCAGCAGTTTACCCTATAGCAATCAGCCCCAGCATTTT
TRBJ1-2,many,TRBV30,-,CAWSLSGTYGYTF,TGTGCCTGGAGTCTATCGGGGACCTATGGCTACACCTTC
TRBJ1-1,-,TRBV6-1,TRBD1,CASSLDRGLWNTEAFF,TGTGCCAGCAGCCTCGACAGGGGGCTTTGGAACACTGAAGCTTTCTTT
TRBJ2-5,-,TRBV7-3,TRBD1,CAGSQRGTGGSSETQYF,TGCGCCGGCAGCCAAAGGGGGACAGGGGGTTCCAGCGAGACCCAGTACTTC
TRBJ2-2,few,TRBV2,-,CASSGSERNTGEPFF,TGTGCCAGCAGCGGTAGTGAGCGGAACACCGGGGAGCCGTTTTTT
TRBJ1-1,many,TRBV7-2,-,CASSFWTAATEAFF,TGTGCCAGCAGCTTTTGGACCGCCGCTACTGAAGCTTTCTTT
TRBJ1-5,-,TRBV2,-,CASSEIQVFNQPQHF,TGTGCCAGCAGTGAAATCCAGGTCTTTAATCAGCCCCAGCATTTT
TRBJ2-3,many,TRBV10-3,-,CAISESRSGYTDTQYF,TGTGCCATCAGTGAGTCAAGGAGCGGATACACAGATACGCAGTATTTT
TRBJ1-1,-,TRBV6-5,-,CASSYFPRNTEAFF,TGTGCCAGCAGTTACTTTCCGAGGAACACTGAAGCTTTCTTT
TRBJ1-3,once,TRBV19,-,CASSRQDESSGNTIYF,TGTGCCAGTAGTCGGCAGGACGAGAGCTCTGGAAACACCATATATTTT
TRBJ1-5,few,TRBV18,TRBD1,CASSPGQGLHQPQHF,TGTGCCAGCTCACCAGGACAGGGCCTGCATCAGCCCCAGCATTTT
TRBJ2-1,many,TRBV3-1,-,CASSPLRGSGAYNEQFF,TGTGCCAGCAGCCCGCTGCGGGGTAGCGGTGCCTACAATGAGCAGTTCTTC
TRBJ1-1,many,TRBV29-1,-,CSVEQGSFTEAFF,TGCAGCGTTGAACAGGGGAGTTTCACTGAAGCTTTCTTT
TRBJ2-1,-,TRBV19,TRBD2,CASSIDASGTYNEQFF,TGTGCCAGTAGTATAGATGCTAGCGGGACCTACAATGAGCAGTTCTTC
TRBJ2-5,-,TRBV12-3/TRBV12-4,-,CASNAGTQVSETQYF,TGTGCCAGCAATGCCGGGACCCAGGTTTCAGAGACCCAGTACTTC
TRBJ2-1,-,TRBV30,TRBD2,CAWRGTSGLYNEQFF,TGTGCCTGGAGGGGGACTAGCGGCTTATACAATGAGCAGTTCTTC
TRBJ2-1,many,TRBV20-1,TRBD1,CSARIKGAVYNEQFF,TGCAGTGCTAGAATTAAGGGGGCCGTCTACAATGAGCAGTTCTTC
TRBJ2-3,few,TRBV5-4,-,CASSLNPDTDTDTQYF,TGTGCCAGCAGCTTGAATCCGGACACGGACACAGATACGCAGTATTTT
TRBJ2-5,many,TRBV20-1,TRBD2,CSASGREGSQETQYF,TGCAGTGCCTCGGGTCGGGAGGGGTCTCAAGAGACCCAGTACTTC
TRBJ2-1,-,TRBV20-1,TRBD2,CSAWTSGSTSYNEQFF,TGCAGTGCTTGGACTAGCGGGAGTACCTCCTACAATGAGCAGTTCTTC
TRBJ2-7,many,TRBV12-3/TRBV12-4,-,CASSLGTPNYEQYF,TGTGCCAGCAGTTTGGGGACACCGAACTACGAGCAGTACTTC
TRBJ2-2,few,TRBV9,TRBD2,CASSAATGTSGTYGELFF,TGTGCCAGCAGCGCGGCGACCGGGACTAGCGGGACTTACGGGGAGCTGTTTTTT